The text below deals with one T cell receptor (beta chain). This record belongs to a study of blood T cell repertoires in COVID-19. Study details: Collection of acute and convalescent COVID-19 samples took place in the United States, Italy and Spain. From T cells, B-cell-depleted T cells, or PBMCs came the material, which was cDNA or gDNA.

In the original workflow: Researchers report that nucleated cell counts were estimated from reference gene primer amplification. The protocol was immunoSEQ multiplex PCR, while the TCRdb copy is restricted to in-frame clones and leaves out a portion. V, J and clone size are taken as reported in that table, and D and trimming were inferred from the DNA itself. The repertoire has around 300,000 clones, approximately 90% of them found once; the top ten carry about 2%. The CDR3 consists of 14 residues. The V and J ends lost 3 bases and 5 bases, in that order; junction bases with no gene match: 7. The germline gives CDR1 SGHNT, CDR2 YYREEE (reference sequence).

This chain uses TRBV5-4 with TRBJ2-5; 7 positions agree with TRBD1. The receptor comes from a man aged 18-30 years with active or convalescent COVID-19. The sequencing input was peripheral blood. Here the CDR3 DNA reads TGTGCCAGCAGCTGGGACAGTTCCCGTGAGACCCAGTACTTC. The encoded protein is CASSWDSSRETQYF.